The clone carrying this TCR beta chain was seen more than once but under ten times. Its antigen is currently unknown. Per germline, CDR1 MDHEN and CDR2 SYDVKM. This CDR3 comprises 15 residues. V was pared by 6 bases and J by 4 bases, with 7 bases of the junction left unmatched. The sample originates from a study of response to subunit inactivated influenza vaccine. Study-level points and caveats: It was suggested by the authors that few new T cells are recruited by each seasonal influenza vaccination.

TCRdb fed the RT-PCR reads into MiXCR, producing one record per CDR3 protein. The sample records a few hundred thousand distinct CDR3 sequences, approximately 10% being singletons. The same data also contributed to another study, on T cells expressing NK-cell markers. That paper states: 5'RACE template switching with UMIs generated TCR beta cDNA. It was from sorted CD3+CD56+NKG2C+, CD3+CD56+NKG2C- and CD3+CD56-NKG2C+ T cells that TCR beta repertoires came. With an anti-gamma-delta TCR antibody, sorting in several experiments was kept to alpha-beta TCR T cells. Among four donors, these clonotypes also ranked first in the CD3+CD56-NKG2C+ fraction.

Source: PBMCs from blood, taken on the day of vaccination. The sequence was collected from a man aged 50 to 59 who received an inactivated influenza vaccine. The chain employs TRBV28 and TRBJ2-1; 9 bases are shared with TRBD1. CDR3 sequence reads: CASRWGQGGYNEQFF. The CDR3 DNA sequence: TGTGCCAGCAGGTGGGGACAGGGTGGGTACAATGAGCAGTTCTTC.